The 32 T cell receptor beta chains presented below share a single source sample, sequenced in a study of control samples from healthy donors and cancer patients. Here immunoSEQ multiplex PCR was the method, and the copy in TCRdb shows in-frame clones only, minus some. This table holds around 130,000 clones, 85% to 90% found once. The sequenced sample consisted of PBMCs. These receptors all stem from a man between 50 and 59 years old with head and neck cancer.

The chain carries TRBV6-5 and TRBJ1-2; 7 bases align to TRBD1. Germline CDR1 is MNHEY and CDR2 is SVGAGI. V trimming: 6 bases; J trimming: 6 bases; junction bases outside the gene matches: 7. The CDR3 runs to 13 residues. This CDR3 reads CASRMTGTDGYTF. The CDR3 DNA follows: TGTGCCAGCAGGATGACAGGGACTGATGGCTACACCTTC.

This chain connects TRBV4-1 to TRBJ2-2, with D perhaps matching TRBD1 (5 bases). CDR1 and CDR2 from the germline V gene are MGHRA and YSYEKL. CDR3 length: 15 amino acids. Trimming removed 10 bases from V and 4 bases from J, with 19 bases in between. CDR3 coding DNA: TGCGCCACAACCTTAGGGGAACAAGTCACCGGGGAGCTGTTTTTT. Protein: CATTLGEQVTGELFF.

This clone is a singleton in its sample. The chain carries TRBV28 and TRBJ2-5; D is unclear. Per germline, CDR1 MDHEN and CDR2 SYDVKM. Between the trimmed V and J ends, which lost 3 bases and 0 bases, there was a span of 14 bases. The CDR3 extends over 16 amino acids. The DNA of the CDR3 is TGTGCCAGCAGTTTGACCCTTTTGGTGTACCAAGAGACCCAGTACTTC. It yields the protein CASSLTLLVYQETQYF.

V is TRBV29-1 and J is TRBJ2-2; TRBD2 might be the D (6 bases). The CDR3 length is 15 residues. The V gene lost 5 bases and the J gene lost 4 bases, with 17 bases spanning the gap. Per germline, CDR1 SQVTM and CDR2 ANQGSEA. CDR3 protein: CSVQFAGRLTGELFF. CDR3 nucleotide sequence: TGCAGCGTTCAATTTGCGGGAAGACTCACCGGGGAGCTGTTTTTT.

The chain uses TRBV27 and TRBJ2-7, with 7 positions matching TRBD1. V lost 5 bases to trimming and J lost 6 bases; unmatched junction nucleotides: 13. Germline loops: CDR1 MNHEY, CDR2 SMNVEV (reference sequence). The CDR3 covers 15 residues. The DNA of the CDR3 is TGTGCCAGCAGTGCCACGCCGACAGGGTTTCCCGAGCAGTACTTC. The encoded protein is CASSATPTGFPEQYF.

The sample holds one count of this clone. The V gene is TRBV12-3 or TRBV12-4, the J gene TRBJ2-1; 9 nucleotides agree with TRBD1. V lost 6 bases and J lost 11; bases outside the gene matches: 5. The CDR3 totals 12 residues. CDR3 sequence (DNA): TGTGCCAGCAGCTCGGACAGGGGCCAGCAGTTCTTC. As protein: CASSSDRGQQFF.

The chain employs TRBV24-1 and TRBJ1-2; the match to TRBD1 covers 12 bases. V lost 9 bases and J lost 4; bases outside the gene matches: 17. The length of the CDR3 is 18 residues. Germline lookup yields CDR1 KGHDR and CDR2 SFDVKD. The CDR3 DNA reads TGTGCCACCCGGGACAGGGGGCGCGGTACCCATTTTTTCTATGGCTACACCTTC. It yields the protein CATRDRGRGTHFFYGYTF.

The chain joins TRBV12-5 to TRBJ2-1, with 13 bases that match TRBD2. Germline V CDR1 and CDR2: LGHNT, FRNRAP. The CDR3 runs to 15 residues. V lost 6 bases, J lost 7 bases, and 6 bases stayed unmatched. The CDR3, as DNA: TGTGCTAGTGGCCGGACTAGCGGGGGCCTTAATGAGCAGTTCTTC. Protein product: CASGRTSGGLNEQFF.

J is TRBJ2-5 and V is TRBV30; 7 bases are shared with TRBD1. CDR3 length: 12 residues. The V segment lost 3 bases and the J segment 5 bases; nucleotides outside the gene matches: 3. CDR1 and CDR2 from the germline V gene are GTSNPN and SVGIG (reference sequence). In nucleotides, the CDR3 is TGTGCCTGGAGAGGACAGGTGGAGACCCAGTACTTC. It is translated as CAWRGQVETQYF.

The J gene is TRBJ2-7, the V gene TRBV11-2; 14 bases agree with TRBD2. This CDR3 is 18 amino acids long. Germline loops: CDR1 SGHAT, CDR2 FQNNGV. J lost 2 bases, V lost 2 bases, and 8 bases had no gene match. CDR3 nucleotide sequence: TGTGCCAGCAGCTTAAATGTTGGGACTAGCGGGAGCACCTACGAGCAGTACTTC. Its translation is CASSLNVGTSGSTYEQYF.

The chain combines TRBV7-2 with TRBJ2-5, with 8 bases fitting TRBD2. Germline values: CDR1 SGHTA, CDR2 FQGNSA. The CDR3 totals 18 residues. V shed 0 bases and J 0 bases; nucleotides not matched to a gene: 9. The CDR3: CASSLAITRTSNQETQYF. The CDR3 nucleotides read TGTGCCAGCAGCTTAGCGATCACCCGGACTAGCAACCAAGAGACCCAGTACTTC.

In DNA, the CDR3 is TGTGCCAGCTACCGAACCGGGACTAGCTCAGATACGCAGTATTTT. Amino acids: CASYRTGTSSDTQYF. The chain employs TRBV18 and TRBJ2-3; TRBD2 matches at 9 bases. The junction had 9 bases not matched to a gene; V was cut back by 7 bases and J by 4 bases. Germline loops: CDR1 KGHSH, CDR2 LQKENI. The CDR3 contains 15 residues.

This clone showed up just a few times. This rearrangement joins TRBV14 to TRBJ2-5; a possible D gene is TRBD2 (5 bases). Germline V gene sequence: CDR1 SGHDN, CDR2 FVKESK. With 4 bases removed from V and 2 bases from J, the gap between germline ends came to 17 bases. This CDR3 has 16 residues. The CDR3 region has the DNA TGTGCCAGCAGCCCATGGAGGTCGGCAGCTCAAGAGACCCAGTACTTC. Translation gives CASSPWRSAAQETQYF.

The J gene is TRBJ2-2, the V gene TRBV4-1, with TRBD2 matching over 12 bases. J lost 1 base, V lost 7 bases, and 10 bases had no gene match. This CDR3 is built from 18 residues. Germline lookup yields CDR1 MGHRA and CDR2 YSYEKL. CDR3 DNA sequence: TGCGCCAGCACCAGGCTAGCGGGGGGGCCTGAGAACACCGGGGAGCTGTTTTTT. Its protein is CASTRLAGGPENTGELFF.

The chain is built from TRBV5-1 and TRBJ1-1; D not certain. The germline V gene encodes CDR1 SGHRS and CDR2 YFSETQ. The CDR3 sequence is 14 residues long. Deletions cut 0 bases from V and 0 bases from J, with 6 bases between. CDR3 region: CASSLDAVNTEAFF. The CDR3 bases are TGCGCCAGCAGCTTGGACGCCGTGAACACTGAAGCTTTCTTT.

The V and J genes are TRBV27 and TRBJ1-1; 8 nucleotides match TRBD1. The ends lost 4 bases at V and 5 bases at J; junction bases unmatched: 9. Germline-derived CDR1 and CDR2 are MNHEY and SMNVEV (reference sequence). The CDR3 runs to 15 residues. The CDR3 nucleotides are TGTGCCAGCAGTTCCGTTGACAGGGGTTTGACTGAAGCTTTCTTT. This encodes CASSSVDRGLTEAFF.

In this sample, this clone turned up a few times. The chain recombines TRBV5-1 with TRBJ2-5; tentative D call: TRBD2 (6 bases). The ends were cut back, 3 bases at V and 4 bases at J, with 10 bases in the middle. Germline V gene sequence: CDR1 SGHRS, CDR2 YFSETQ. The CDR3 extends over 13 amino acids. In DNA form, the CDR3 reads TGCGCCAGCAGCTGGTTGGGGGGAGAGACCCAGTACTTC. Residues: CASSWLGGETQYF.

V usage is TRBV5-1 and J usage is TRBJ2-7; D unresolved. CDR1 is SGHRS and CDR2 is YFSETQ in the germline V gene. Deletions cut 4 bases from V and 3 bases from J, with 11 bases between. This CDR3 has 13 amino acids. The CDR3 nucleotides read TGCGCCAGCAGCGCCGGCCCTAACTACGAGCAGTACTTC. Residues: CASSAGPNYEQYF.

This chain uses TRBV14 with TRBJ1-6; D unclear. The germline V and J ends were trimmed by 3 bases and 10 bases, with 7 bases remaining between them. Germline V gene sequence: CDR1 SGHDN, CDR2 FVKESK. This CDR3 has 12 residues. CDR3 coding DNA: TGTGCCAGCAGCCACCTCAGGTCACCCCTCCACTTT. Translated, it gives CASSHLRSPLHF.

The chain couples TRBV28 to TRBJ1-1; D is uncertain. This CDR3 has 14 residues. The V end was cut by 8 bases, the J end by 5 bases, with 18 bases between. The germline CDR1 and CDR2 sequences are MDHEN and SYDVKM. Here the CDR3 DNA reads TGTGCCAGCTTTCCAGCAGGACTCGATACTGAAGCTTTCTTT. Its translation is CASFPAGLDTEAFF.

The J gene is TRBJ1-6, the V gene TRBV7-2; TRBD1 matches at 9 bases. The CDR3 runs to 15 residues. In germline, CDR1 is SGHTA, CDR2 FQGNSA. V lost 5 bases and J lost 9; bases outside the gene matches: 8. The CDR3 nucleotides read TGTGCCAGCAGCCCCGGGACAGGGTTGAGTTCACCCCTCCACTTT. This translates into CASSPGTGLSSPLHF.

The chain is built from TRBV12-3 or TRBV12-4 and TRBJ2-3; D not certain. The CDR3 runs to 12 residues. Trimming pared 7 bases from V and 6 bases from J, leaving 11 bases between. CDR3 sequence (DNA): TGTGCCAGCACTCTATCCTCTGATACGCAGTATTTT. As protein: CASTLSSDTQYF.

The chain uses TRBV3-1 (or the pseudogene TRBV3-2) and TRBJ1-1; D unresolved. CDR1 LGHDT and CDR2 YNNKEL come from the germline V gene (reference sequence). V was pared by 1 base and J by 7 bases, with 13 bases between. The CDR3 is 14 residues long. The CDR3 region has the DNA TGTGCCAGCAGCCAAGTCCCTGACAAACTTGAAGCTTTCTTT. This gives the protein CASSQVPDKLEAFF.

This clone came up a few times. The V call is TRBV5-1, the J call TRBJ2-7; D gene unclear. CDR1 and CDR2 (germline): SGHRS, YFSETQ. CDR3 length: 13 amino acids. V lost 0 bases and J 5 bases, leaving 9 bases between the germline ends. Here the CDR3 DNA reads TGCGCCAGCAGCTTGGAAGGTGGGGACGAGCAGTACTTC. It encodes CASSLEGGDEQYF.

Here the CDR3 reads CASSVAGRGDEQFF. CDR3 DNA sequence: TGTGCCAGCAGCGTAGCTGGCCGGGGGGATGAGCAGTTCTTC. The chain carries TRBV9 and TRBJ2-1; 7 nucleotides align to TRBD2. V lost 0 bases, J lost 8 bases, and 5 bases stayed unmatched. This CDR3 is built from 14 residues. Germline assignment: CDR1 SGDLS and CDR2 YYNGEE.

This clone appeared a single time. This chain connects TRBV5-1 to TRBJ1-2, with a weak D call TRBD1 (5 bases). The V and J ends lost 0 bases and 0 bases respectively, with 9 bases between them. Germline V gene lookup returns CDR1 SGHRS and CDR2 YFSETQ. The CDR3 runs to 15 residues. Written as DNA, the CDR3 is TGCGCCAGCAGCTTGGTACGGGGACCTAACTATGGCTACACCTTC. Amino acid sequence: CASSLVRGPNYGYTF.

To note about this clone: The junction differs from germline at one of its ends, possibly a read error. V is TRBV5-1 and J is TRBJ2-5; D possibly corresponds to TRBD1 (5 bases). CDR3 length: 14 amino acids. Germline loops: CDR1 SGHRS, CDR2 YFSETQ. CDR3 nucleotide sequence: TGCGCCAGCAGCTTCGGCGACAGTGAAGAGAGCCAGTACTTC. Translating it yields CASSFGDSEESQYF.

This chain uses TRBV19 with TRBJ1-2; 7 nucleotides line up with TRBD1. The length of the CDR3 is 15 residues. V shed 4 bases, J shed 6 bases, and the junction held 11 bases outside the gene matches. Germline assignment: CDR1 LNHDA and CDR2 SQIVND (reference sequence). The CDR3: CASSTTLTGSDGYTF. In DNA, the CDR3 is TGTGCCAGTAGTACTACTTTGACAGGGTCTGATGGCTACACCTTC.

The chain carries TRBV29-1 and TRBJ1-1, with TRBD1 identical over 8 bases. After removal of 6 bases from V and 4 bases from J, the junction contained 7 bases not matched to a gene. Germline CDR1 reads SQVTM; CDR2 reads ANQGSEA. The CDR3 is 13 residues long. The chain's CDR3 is CSVLTGGSTEAFF. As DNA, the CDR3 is TGCAGCGTCCTTACAGGGGGTAGCACTGAAGCTTTCTTT.

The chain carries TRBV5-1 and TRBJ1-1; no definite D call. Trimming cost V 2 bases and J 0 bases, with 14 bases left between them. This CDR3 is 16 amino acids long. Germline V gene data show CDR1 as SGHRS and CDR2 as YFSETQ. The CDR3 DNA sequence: TGCGCCAGCAGCTTTAGTTTTGGTACGATGAACACTGAAGCTTTCTTT. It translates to CASSFSFGTMNTEAFF. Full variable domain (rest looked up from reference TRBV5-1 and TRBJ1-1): KAGVTQTPRYLIKTRGQQVTLSCSPISGHRSVSWYQQTPGQGLQFLFEYFSETQRNKGNFPGRFSGRQFSNSRSEMNVSTLELGDSALYLCASSFSFGTMNTEAFFGQGTRLTVV.

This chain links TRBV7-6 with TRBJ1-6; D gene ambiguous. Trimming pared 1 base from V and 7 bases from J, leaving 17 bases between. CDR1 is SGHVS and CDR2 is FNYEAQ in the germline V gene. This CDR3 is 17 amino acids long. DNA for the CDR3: TGTGCCAGCAGCTTAGACCCACCGGATTGGCGAAATTCACCCCTCCACTTT. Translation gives CASSLDPPDWRNSPLHF.

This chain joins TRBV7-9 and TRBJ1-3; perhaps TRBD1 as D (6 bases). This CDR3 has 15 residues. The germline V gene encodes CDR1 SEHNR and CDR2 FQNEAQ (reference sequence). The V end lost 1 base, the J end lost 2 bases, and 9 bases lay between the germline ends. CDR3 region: CASSLGGGTGNTIYF. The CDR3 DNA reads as TGTGCCAGCAGCTTAGGAGGGGGAACTGGAAACACCATATATTTT.